This entry lists 26 T cell receptor beta chains sequenced from one sample in a study of blood T cells in healthy people across ages (dated by TCRdb to between 2014 and 2016). To prepare the library, 5' RACE was applied. TCRdb records Illumina HiSeq 2500 as the sequencer. A second PCR of 7 to 11 cycles was performed with a sample-barcoded 5' primer and a J-beta primer mix. TCRdb passed the public sequencing reads through fastp at Q25 and MiXCR, retaining productive beta sequences. CDR3 protein sequences are deduplicated, and each keeps its most common genes and DNA. This sample comprises hundreds of thousands of distinct CDR3 sequences, under 30% of them detected only once. The ten largest clones take up around 14% of the sample. Sequencing was carried out using blood. The source of these receptors is a woman older than 75 in good health.

This clonotype was seen many times. This CDR3 is CASSLTRGIYNEQFF. The DNA of the CDR3 is TGCGCCAGCAGCTTAACGCGGGGGATCTACAATGAGCAGTTCTTC. This chain links TRBV5-1 with TRBJ2-1; 7 bases agree with TRBD2. This CDR3 comprises 15 residues. V lost 2 bases and J lost 3; bases outside the gene matches: 5. Germline CDR1 SGHRS, CDR2 YFSETQ.

A remark on this clonotype: A much bigger clone sits one base away, suggesting this may be a read error. The rearrangement uses TRBV5-6 and TRBJ1-5; D perhaps matches TRBD1 (6 bases). There are 15 residues in the CDR3. The germline V gene encodes CDR1 SGHDT and CDR2 YYEEEE. The CDR3 reads CASSQGQGSSQPQHF. As DNA, the CDR3 is TGTGCCAGCAGCCAGGGCCAGGGGAGCAGTCAGCCCCAGCATTTT.

About this clonotype itself: A read error may account for a junction end that differs from germline. The V gene is TRBV12-3 or TRBV12-4, the J gene TRBJ2-3; weak D call: TRBD2 (6 bases). The CDR3 sequence is 15 residues long. The CDR3 DNA reads TGTGCCAGCAGTTTAGGGGGGGTGCGGGCAGATGCGCAATATTTT. Protein product: CASSLGGVRADAQYF.

With regard to this clonotype: Being one base from a much bigger clone, this may be a read error. The CDR3 coding sequence is TGCAGTGCTGGTCAGGGTTCCTACGAGCAGTTCTTC. This gives the protein CSAGQGSYEQFF. This sequence joins TRBV20-1 and TRBJ2-1; D is perhaps TRBD1 (5 bases). This CDR3 has 12 amino acids. Germline V lookup: CDR1 DFQATT, CDR2 SNEGSKA (reference sequence). V was clipped by 5 bases and J by 10 bases, with 15 bases between them.

This clonotype was detected ten times or more. The rearrangement uses TRBV29-1 and TRBJ2-3, with TRBD1 as a possible D gene (6 bases). Per the germline V gene, CDR1 is SQVTM and CDR2 is ANQGSEA. The CDR3 covers 14 residues. Trimming stripped 3 bases from V and 0 bases from J, with 10 bases between. The chain's CDR3 is CSVDPGQSTDTQYF. CDR3 bases: TGCAGCGTTGACCCCGGACAGAGCACAGATACGCAGTATTTT.

This clonotype was counted many times. The V gene is TRBV4-3, the J gene TRBJ2-6; TRBD2 matches 7 bases. Looked up from germline, CDR1 is LGHNA and CDR2 is YSLEER. With 1 base clipped from V and 2 bases from J, the junction kept 17 bases outside the gene matches. This CDR3 has 21 amino acids. DNA for the CDR3: TGCGCCAGCAGCCAAGGGGGGGGATCTGGCAGGGTGACTGCTGGGGCCAACGTCCTGACTTTC. Its translation is CASSQGGGSGRVTAGANVLTF.

Ten or more counts support this clonotype. This chain links TRBV29-1 with TRBJ1-1; D is undetermined. The V end lost 7 bases, the J end lost 6 bases, and 15 bases lay between the germline ends. The CDR3 is 12 amino acids. Germline V gene lookup returns CDR1 SQVTM and CDR2 ANQGSEA. Here the CDR3 DNA reads TGCAGCGGAGAGACGGGAGGGCCTGAAGCTTTCTTT. This translates into CSGETGGPEAFF.

The CDR3 loop is CASSPDQGRGAQHF. CDR3 nucleotides: TGTGCCAGCAGTCCCGATCAGGGCCGAGGGGCCCAGCATTTT. V and J are TRBV6-1 and TRBJ1-5, with D possibly matching TRBD1 (5 bases). CDR1 MNHNS and CDR2 SASEGT come from the germline V gene. The CDR3 is 14 amino acids. The V end lost 5 bases, the J end lost 11 bases, and 19 bases lay between the germline ends.

This clonotype was counted between two and nine times. This chain uses TRBV30 with TRBJ2-7; 8 positions agree with TRBD1. The germline V gene has CDR1 GTSNPN and CDR2 SVGIG (reference sequence). This CDR3 spans 14 amino acids. The V segment lost 0 bases and the J segment 7 bases; nucleotides outside the gene matches: 8. CDR3 in amino acids: CAWSVQGVDWEQYF. For the CDR3, the DNA is TGTGCCTGGAGTGTACAGGGGGTGGACTGGGAGCAGTACTTC.

This clonotype was seen just once. Given a much more abundant clone one base away, this may be a read error. The V call is TRBV20-1, the J call TRBJ1-2, with D maybe TRBD1 (6 bases). Germline V CDR1 and CDR2: DFQATT, SNEGSKA (reference sequence). There are 14 residues in the CDR3. The CDR3 region has the DNA TGCAGTGCTGGAGATCGCCGGGGGCCCTATGGCTACACCTTC. Protein product: CSAGDRRGPYGYTF.

The chain joins TRBV20-1 to TRBJ2-5, with D perhaps assigned TRBD1 or TRBD2 (6 bases each). The V end lost 2 bases, the J end lost 7 bases, and 17 bases lay between the germline ends. Germline loops: CDR1 DFQATT, CDR2 SNEGSKA (reference sequence). The CDR3 length is 14 residues. The CDR3 nucleotides are TGCAGTGCTAGACTCGGACTGGGGGGCGGGACCCAGTACTTC. As protein: CSARLGLGGGTQYF.

This clonotype showed up just a few times. The rearrangement uses TRBV3-1 and TRBJ1-1; D gene ambiguous. The germline gives CDR1 LGHDT, CDR2 YNNKEL (reference sequence). Trimming took 0 bases from V and 0 from J, leaving 8 bases between them. The CDR3 loop spans 15 amino acids. In nucleotides, the CDR3 is TGTGCCAGCAGCCAAGAGGACCCATTGAACACTGAAGCTTTCTTT. Protein product: CASSQEDPLNTEAFF.

The table lists this clonotype with a count of one. Its ends do not fully match the called genes, so a read error is possible. V usage is TRBV7-2 and J usage is TRBJ2-1; 10 bases are a match to TRBD2. The germline V gene has CDR1 SGHTA and CDR2 FQGNSA. The CDR3 has 17 amino acids. CDR3 loop: CANSLVKSSGGDNEQSF. The CDR3 DNA reads as TGTGCCAACAGCTTAGTGAAGTCTAGCGGGGGTGATAATGAGCAGTCCTTC.

This clonotype occurred many times. The gene calls are TRBV15 and TRBJ2-3; a possible D gene is TRBD1 (5 bases). V lost 6 bases and J lost 0, with 13 bases in between. This CDR3 has 15 amino acids. The germline V gene has CDR1 LNHNV and CDR2 YYDKDF (reference sequence). The chain's CDR3 is CATSIRTGSTDTQYF. CDR3 DNA: TGTGCCACCAGTATCCGAACAGGAAGCACAGATACGCAGTATTTT.

This clonotype has at least ten counts. A read error is possible here, since a much larger clone lies one base away. V is TRBV5-1 and J is TRBJ2-7, with D perhaps given as TRBD1 or TRBD2 (5 bases each). This CDR3 is 16 amino acids long. With 4 bases removed from V and 7 bases from J, the gap between germline ends came to 24 bases. Germline CDR1 SGHRS, CDR2 YFSETQ. The CDR3 nucleotides read TGCGCCAGCAGCATCCATTCCGGGTGGGGGAGCAATGAGCAGTACTTC. Its translation: CASSIHSGWGSNEQYF.

V is TRBV7-3 and J is TRBJ2-7, with 11 bases identical to TRBD2. In germline, CDR1 is SGHTA, CDR2 FQGTGA. The CDR3 is 14 residues long. Trimming took 1 base from V and 6 from J; bases not matched to a gene: 2. CDR3 DNA: TGTGCCAGCAGCTTAAACCTAGCGGGAGGCGAGCAGTACTTC. Translated, it gives CASSLNLAGGEQYF.

In regard to this clonotype: A much larger clone lies a single base off, so this may be a read error. The rearrangement joins TRBV3-1 to TRBJ2-7, with D uncertain. Germline V gene sequence: CDR1 LGHDT, CDR2 YNNKEL (reference sequence). The CDR3 has 12 amino acids. The CDR3 DNA sequence: TGTGCCAGCAGCCAATGGTCCTGCGAGCAGTACTTC. Protein sequence: CASSQWSCEQYF.

V is TRBV6-5 and J is TRBJ1-6, with 7 nucleotides matching TRBD1. V trimming: 5 bases; J trimming: 7 bases; junction bases outside the gene matches: 8. This CDR3 is built from 15 residues. The germline V gene has CDR1 MNHEY and CDR2 SVGAGI. DNA of the CDR3: TGTGCCAGCAGTCAGACAGGGCATTCCAATTCACCCCTCCACTTT. This encodes CASSQTGHSNSPLHF.

This clonotype was detected many times. The chain employs TRBV6-1 and TRBJ2-3, with D perhaps matching TRBD1 (5 bases). V lost 4 bases, J lost 4 bases, and 21 bases lay in between. This CDR3 spans 17 amino acids. From germline, CDR1 is MNHNS and CDR2 SASEGT. DNA for the CDR3: TGTGCCAGCAGTGCCCACGGTGCGACAGATGGGGCAGATACGCAGTATTTT. It encodes CASSAHGATDGADTQYF.

This clonotype was counted only a few times. This rearrangement joins TRBV30 to TRBJ2-4; the match to TRBD2 covers 8 bases. The CDR3 length is 15 residues. Germline CDR1 is GTSNPN and CDR2 is SVGIG (reference sequence). Trimming at V came to 2 bases and at J to 8 bases, leaving 11 bases not matched to a gene. The CDR3 loop is CAWSLGRGGGDIQYF. DNA of the CDR3: TGTGCCTGGAGTCTCGGACGGGGGGGCGGAGACATTCAGTACTTC.

Ten or more counts support this clonotype. The chain employs TRBV4-2 and TRBJ1-2, with D hard to call. Trimming stripped 0 bases from V and 4 bases from J, with 12 bases between. In germline, CDR1 is LGHNA, CDR2 YNFKEQ. The CDR3 runs 15 residues. The CDR3 DNA follows: TGTGCCAGCAGCCAAGAATGGCAGCCTTCCTATGGCTACACCTTC. This codes for CASSQEWQPSYGYTF.

Only a few counts were recorded for this clonotype. This CDR3 is CASSSESYNSPLHF. DNA of the CDR3: TGCGCCAGCAGCTCGGAATCCTATAATTCACCCCTCCACTTT. The chain combines TRBV5-1 with TRBJ1-6; D remains unclear. The V end lost 3 bases, the J end lost 1 base, and 5 bases lay between the germline ends. The CDR3 covers 14 residues. Germline V gene lookup returns CDR1 SGHRS and CDR2 YFSETQ.

The table lists this clonotype with many counts. The CDR3 region has the DNA TGTGCCACCAGCAGGAGGGCGGGGGGTAGTCAAGATACGCAGTATTTT. This translates into CATSRRAGGSQDTQYF. The chain uses TRBV15 and TRBJ2-3; TRBD2 matches 8 bases. Germline assignment: CDR1 LNHNV and CDR2 YYDKDF (reference sequence). The CDR3 length is 16 residues. Trimming removed 3 bases from V and 5 bases from J; junction bases left unmatched: 10.

As for this clonotype: This may be a read error: a much more frequent sequence differs by one nucleotide. V gene TRBV2 combines with J gene TRBJ1-2; no definite D call. Trimming cost V 0 bases and J 8 bases, with 13 bases left between them. The CDR3 is 14 amino acids. CDR1 and CDR2 from the germline V gene are SNHLY and FYNNEI. The CDR3 region has the DNA TGTGCCAGCAGTGAAGCTCGAGGGCGCAGAGGCTACACCTTC. It yields the protein CASSEARGRRGYTF.

This clonotype was seen a handful of times. The gene calls are TRBV5-5 and TRBJ1-5; D call uncertain. The CDR3 has 13 residues. Germline-derived CDR1 and CDR2 are SGHKS and YYEKEE (reference sequence). V was clipped by 4 bases and J by 3 bases, with 8 bases between them. The CDR3 DNA reads as TGTGCCAGCAGCGGCAGACCCAATCAGCCCCAGCATTTT. Protein sequence: CASSGRPNQPQHF.

In the case of this clonotype: This sequence may be a read error, since a much larger clone differs from it by one base. The rearrangement links TRBV7-2 to TRBJ2-7; D possibly matches TRBD1 or TRBD2 (5 bases each). Trimming cost V 8 bases and J 1 base, with 15 bases left between them. This CDR3 spans 14 amino acids. Looked up from germline, CDR1 is SGHTA and CDR2 is FQGNSA. The CDR3 DNA reads as TGTGCCAGCTGCAGGGACGGGATTTCCTACGAGCAGTACTTC. Translation: CASCRDGISYEQYF.